This paragraph reports one TCR beta chain. Profiled with immunoSEQ multiplex PCR; TCRdb holds only in-frame clones, not every one. The sample includes roughly 28,000 clones, around 90% of them seen just once. This sample is drawn from a study of multiple sclerosis patients with progressive multifocal leukoencephalopathy. V lost 7 bases, J lost 4 bases, and 20 bases lay in between. Germline V CDR1 and CDR2: MNHNS, SASEGT. This CDR3 has 15 amino acids. Time point: before natalizumab initiation. Sequencing used PBMCs. The gene calls are TRBV6-1 and TRBJ2-7; a possible D gene is TRBD1 (6 bases). This receptor was taken from a human donor with multiple sclerosis. This CDR3 reads CASTDRDRSFYEQYF. CDR3 DNA: TGTGCCAGCACCGACCGAGACAGGTCTTTTTACGAGCAGTACTTC.